This TCR beta chain was found in a study of blood T cell repertoires in COVID-19. About the study: The United States, Italy and Spain supplied acute and convalescent COVID-19 samples. The cDNA or gDNA used as material had been derived from T cells, B-cell-depleted T cells, or PBMCs.

The length of the CDR3 is 15 residues. The germline V gene has CDR1 LGHNA and CDR2 YNFKEQ. Trimming removed 1 base at V and 8 bases at J, with 17 bases between. Enrolment of Seattle patients took place during active infection, and they were followed longitudinally. In the study's own analysis: Reference gene primers were amplified, and this amplification served to estimate nucleated cell counts. Clones were read by immunoSEQ multiplex PCR, and TCRdb kept only the in-frame ones, dropping some. Clonal size and the V and J genes are those of that table, whereas D and trimming came from the DNA. The sample shows 200,000 to 250,000 clones, 81% of them seen only once.

The sample was peripheral blood. The chain joins TRBV4-2 to TRBJ1-2; D is ambiguous. The TCR comes from a woman older than 75 with COVID-19, enrolled during active disease. The CDR3 is CASSQGRVTSGGYTF. The CDR3 nucleotides read TGTGCCAGCAGCCAAGGGAGGGTTACGAGCGGGGGCTACACCTTC.